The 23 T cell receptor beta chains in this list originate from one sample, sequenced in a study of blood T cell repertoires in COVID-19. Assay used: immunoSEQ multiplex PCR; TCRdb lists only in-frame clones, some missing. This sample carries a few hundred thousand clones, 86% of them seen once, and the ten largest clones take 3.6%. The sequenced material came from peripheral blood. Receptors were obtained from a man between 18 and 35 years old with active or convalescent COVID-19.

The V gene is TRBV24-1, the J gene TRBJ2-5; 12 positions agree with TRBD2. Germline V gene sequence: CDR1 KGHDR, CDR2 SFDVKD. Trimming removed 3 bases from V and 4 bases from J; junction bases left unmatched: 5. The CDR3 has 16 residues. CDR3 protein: CATSDQTSGSGETQYF. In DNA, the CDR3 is TGTGCCACCAGTGATCAGACTAGCGGGAGTGGAGAGACCCAGTACTTC.

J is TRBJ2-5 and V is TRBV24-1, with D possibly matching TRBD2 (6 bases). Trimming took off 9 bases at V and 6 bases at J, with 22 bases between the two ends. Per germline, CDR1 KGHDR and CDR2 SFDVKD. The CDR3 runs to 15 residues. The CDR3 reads CATEGDNRGTQTQYF. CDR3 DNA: TGTGCCACCGAAGGGGATAACCGCGGGACGCAGACCCAGTACTTC.

The CDR3 sequence: CASSYSQATGELFF. In DNA, the CDR3 is TGTGCCAGCAGTTACTCACAGGCCACCGGGGAGCTGTTTTTT. The chain combines TRBV6-5 with TRBJ2-2; TRBD1 is a possible D gene (5 bases). The CDR3 length is 14 residues. The germline V gene has CDR1 MNHEY and CDR2 SVGAGI. The ends were cut back, 0 bases at V and 4 bases at J, with 6 bases in the middle.

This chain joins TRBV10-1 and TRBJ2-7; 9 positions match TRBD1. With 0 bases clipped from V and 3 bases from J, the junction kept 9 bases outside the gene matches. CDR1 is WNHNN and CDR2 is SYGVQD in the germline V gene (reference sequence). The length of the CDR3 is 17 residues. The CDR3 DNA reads TGCGCCAGCAGTGAGTCCGGACAGGGGAACGGGGACTACGAGCAGTACTTC. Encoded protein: CASSESGQGNGDYEQYF.

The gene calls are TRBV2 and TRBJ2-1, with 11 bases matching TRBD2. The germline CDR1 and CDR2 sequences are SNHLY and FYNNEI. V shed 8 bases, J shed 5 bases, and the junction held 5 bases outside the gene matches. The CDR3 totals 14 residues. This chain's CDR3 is CASRLAGLHNEQFF. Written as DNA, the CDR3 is TGTGCCAGCCGACTAGCGGGACTACACAATGAGCAGTTCTTC.

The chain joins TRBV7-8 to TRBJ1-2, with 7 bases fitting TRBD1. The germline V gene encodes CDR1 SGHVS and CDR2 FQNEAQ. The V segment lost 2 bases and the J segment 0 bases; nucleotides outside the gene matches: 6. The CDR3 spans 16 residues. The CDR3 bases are TGTGCCAGCAGCTTACCTGGGACAGATACTAACTATGGCTACACCTTC. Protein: CASSLPGTDTNYGYTF.

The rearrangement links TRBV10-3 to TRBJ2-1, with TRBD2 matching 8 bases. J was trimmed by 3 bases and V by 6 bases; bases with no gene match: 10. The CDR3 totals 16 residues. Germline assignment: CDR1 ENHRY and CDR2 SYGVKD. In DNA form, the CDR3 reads TGTGCCATCAGGGACAGTAGCGGGATTGACTACAATGAGCAGTTCTTC. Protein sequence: CAIRDSSGIDYNEQFF.

The CDR3 DNA reads TGTGCCTGGAGTGTGAGGAACGGCTACACCTTC. Translation gives CAWSVRNGYTF. The rearrangement uses TRBV30 and TRBJ1-2; no definite D call. V was shortened by 0 bases and J by 8 bases, with 7 bases between the two germline ends. The germline gives CDR1 GTSNPN, CDR2 SVGIG (reference sequence). The CDR3 loop spans 11 amino acids.

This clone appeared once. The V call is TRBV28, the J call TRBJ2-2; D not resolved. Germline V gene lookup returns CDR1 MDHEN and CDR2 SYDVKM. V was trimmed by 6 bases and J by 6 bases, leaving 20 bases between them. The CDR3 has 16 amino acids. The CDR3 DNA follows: TGTGCCAGCAGCTGGTCGGGTTTTTTCGGATCCGGGGAGCTGTTTTTT. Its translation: CASSWSGFFGSGELFF.

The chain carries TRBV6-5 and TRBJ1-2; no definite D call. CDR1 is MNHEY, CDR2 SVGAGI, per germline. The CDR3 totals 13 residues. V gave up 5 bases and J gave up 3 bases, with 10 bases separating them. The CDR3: CASSRIQDYGYTF. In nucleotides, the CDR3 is TGTGCCAGCAGTCGAATTCAGGACTATGGCTACACCTTC.

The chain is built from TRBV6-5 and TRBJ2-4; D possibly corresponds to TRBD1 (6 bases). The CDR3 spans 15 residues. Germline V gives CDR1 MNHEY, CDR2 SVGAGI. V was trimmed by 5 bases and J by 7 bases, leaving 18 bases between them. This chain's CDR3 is CASSPSLSGQNIQYF. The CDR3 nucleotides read TGTGCCAGCAGTCCTTCGCTCAGCGGACAGAACATTCAGTACTTC.

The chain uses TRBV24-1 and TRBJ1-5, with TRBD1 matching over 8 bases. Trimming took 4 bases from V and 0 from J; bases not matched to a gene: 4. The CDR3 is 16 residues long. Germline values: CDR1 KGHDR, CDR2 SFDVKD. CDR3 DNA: TGTGCCACCAGTGACCGAGACAGGGGTAGCAATCAGCCCCAGCATTTT. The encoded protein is CATSDRDRGSNQPQHF.

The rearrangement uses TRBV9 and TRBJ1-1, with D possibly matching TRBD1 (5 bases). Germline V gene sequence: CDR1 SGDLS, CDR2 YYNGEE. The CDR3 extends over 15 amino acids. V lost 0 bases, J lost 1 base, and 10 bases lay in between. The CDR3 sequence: CASSVAWGENTEAFF. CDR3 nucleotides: TGTGCCAGCAGCGTAGCGTGGGGCGAGAACACTGAAGCTTTCTTT.

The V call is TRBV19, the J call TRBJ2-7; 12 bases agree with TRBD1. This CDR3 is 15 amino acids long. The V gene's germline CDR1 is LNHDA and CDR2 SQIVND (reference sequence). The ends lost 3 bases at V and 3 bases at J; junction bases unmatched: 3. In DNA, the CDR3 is TGTGCCAGTAGTATTGGGACAGGGGGCTACTACGAGCAGTACTTC. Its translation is CASSIGTGGYYEQYF.

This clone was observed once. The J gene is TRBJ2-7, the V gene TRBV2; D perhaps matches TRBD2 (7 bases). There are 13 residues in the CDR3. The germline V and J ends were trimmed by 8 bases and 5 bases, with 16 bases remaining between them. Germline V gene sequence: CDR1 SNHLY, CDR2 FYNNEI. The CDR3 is CASDWGGRNEQYF. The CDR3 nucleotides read TGTGCCAGCGACTGGGGGGGGCGGAACGAGCAGTACTTC. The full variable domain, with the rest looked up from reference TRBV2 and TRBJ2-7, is EPEVTQTPSHQVTQMGQEVILRCVPISNHLYFYWYRQILGQKVEFLVSFYNNEISEKSEIFDDQFSVERPDGSNFTLKIRSTKLEDSAMYFCASDWGGRNEQYFGPGTRLTVT.

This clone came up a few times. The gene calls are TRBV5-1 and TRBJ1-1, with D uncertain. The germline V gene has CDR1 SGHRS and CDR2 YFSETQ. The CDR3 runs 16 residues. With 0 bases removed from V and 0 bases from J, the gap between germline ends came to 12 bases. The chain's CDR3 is CASSLAVRSMNTEAFF. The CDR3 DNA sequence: TGCGCCAGCAGCTTGGCCGTGCGAAGCATGAACACTGAAGCTTTCTTT.

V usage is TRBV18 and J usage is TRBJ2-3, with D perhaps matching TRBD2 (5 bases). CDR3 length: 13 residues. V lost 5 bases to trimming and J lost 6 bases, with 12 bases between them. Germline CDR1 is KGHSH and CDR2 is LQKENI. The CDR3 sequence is CASSSKRVDTQYF. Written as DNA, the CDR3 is TGTGCCAGCTCAAGCAAGAGGGTGGATACGCAGTATTTT.

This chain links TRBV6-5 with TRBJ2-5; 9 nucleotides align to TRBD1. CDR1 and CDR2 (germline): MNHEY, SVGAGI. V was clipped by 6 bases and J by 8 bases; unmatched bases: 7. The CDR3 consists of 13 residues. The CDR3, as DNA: TGTGCCAGCAGGGCCAGGGACAGGGATACCCAGTACTTC. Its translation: CASRARDRDTQYF.

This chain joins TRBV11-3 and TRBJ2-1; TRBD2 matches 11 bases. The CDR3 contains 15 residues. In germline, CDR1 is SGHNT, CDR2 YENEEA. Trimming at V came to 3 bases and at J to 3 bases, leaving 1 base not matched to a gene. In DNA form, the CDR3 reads TGTGCCAGCAGCTTCACTAGCGGGAGCTACAATGAGCAGTTCTTC. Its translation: CASSFTSGSYNEQFF.

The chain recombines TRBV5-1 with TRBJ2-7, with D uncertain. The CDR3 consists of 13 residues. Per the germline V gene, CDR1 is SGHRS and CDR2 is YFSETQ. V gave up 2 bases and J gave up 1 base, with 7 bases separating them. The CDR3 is CASSLAGSYEQYF. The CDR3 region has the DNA TGCGCCAGCAGCTTAGCAGGATCCTACGAGCAGTACTTC.

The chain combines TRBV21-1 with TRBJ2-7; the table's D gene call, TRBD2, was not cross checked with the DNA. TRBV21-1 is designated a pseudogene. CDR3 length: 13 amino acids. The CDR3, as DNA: TGTGCCAGCAGCAAACCGGGTGACTACGAGCAGTACTTC. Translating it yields CASSKPGDYEQYF.

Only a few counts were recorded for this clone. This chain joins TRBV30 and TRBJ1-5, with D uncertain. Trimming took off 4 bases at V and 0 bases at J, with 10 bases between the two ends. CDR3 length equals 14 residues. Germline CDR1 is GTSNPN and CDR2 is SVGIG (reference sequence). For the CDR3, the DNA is TGTGCCTGGATGCCCGGCGGTAGCAATCAGCCCCAGCATTTT. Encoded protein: CAWMPGGSNQPQHF.

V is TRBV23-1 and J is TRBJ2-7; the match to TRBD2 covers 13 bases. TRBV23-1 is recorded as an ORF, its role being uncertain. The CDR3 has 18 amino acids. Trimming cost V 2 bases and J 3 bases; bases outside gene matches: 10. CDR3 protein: CASSQGTSGALPDYEQYF. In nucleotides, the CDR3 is TGCGCCAGCAGTCAAGGGACTAGCGGGGCGCTCCCTGACTACGAGCAGTACTTC.